This T cell receptor (beta chain) appears in the sequencing data of a study of cytomegalovirus exposure and HLA in healthy donors. 13 Jbeta primers and 60 Vbeta primers were used for the PCR. Sequencing was performed with immunoSEQ multiplex PCR; in TCRdb, only in-frame clones are kept and a portion is missing. The table records more than 65,000 clones, roughly 85% of them present only once. Study findings and constraints: A later analysis linked 15,000 to 20,000 TCR beta sequences to HLA alleles at 0.05 false discovery rate. Of the V segments, some could not be distinguished, including TRBV6-2 and TRBV6-3, and were excluded. A missense DCLRE1C variant was associated with V- and J-gene trimming of TCR beta chains in a later analysis, and an independent cohort replicated the association.

CDR1 and CDR2 from the germline V gene are MDHEN and SYDVKM. The CDR3 contains 14 residues. Losses at the gene ends were 6 bases for V and 3 bases for J; bases not matched to a gene: 7. Details on this clone: Its antigen is not known.

The rearrangement uses TRBV28 and TRBJ1-2; 7 bases agree with TRBD1. The sequencing input was PBMCs. This TCR was recovered from a female donor in good health and CMV-seronegative. CDR3 protein: CASSLRQGHYGYTF. In DNA, the CDR3 is TGTGCCAGCAGCCTGAGACAGGGTCACTATGGCTACACCTTC.